A single sample is the source of the 19 T cell receptor beta chains below, sequenced in a study of blood T cell repertoires in COVID-19 (dated by TCRdb to about 2020). Libraries came from the immunoSEQ multiplex PCR assay. TCRdb limited this immuneACCESS table to in-frame rearrangements with V and J called. A share of clones is missing; checked studies link under half to unresolved V genes, and the rest is unexplained. Here the sample has 220,000 or so clones; 75% to 85% occur a single time. The top ten clones comprise roughly 8.2% of the sample. The sequencing sample was made of peripheral blood. The receptor source for this set is a woman aged 80 or over with COVID-19, enrolled during active disease.

This sequence joins TRBV15 and TRBJ2-2; TRBD1 matches 9 bases. The CDR3 is 16 amino acids. Germline-derived CDR1 and CDR2 are LNHNV and YYDKDF (reference sequence). Germline trimming cut 3 bases from V and 4 bases from J; bases unmatched to any gene: 6. The CDR3, as DNA: TGTGCCACCAGCAGGGTAGGGACAGGGATCACCGGGGAGCTGTTTTTT. It encodes CATSRVGTGITGELFF.

The V call is TRBV6-1, the J call TRBJ1-4; D not certain. The germline V and J ends were trimmed by 2 bases and 3 bases, with 7 bases remaining between them. Germline CDR1 is MNHNS and CDR2 is SASEGT. CDR3 size: 14 residues. The CDR3 DNA is TGTGCCAGCAGTGAAAGCTTTGCTAATGAAAAACTGTTTTTT. It encodes CASSESFANEKLFF.

The V and J genes are TRBV29-1 and TRBJ2-1; 9 bases agree with TRBD2. The V gene's germline CDR1 is SQVTM and CDR2 ANQGSEA. Unmatched junction bases numbered 9, after V lost 8 bases and J lost 7 bases. CDR3 size: 13 residues. In DNA, the CDR3 is TGCAGCCTGGGACTAGCCGAAGCGAATGAGCAGTTCTTC. This gives the protein CSLGLAEANEQFF.

V and J are TRBV7-2 and TRBJ2-1, with D perhaps matching TRBD2 (6 bases). CDR3 length: 15 residues. Germline CDR1 and CDR2: SGHTA and FQGNSA. V lost 5 bases to trimming and J lost 10 bases, with 21 bases between them. CDR3: CASSPPSRAGFEQFF. CDR3 nucleotides: TGTGCCAGCAGCCCCCCCTCTCGGGCGGGATTCGAGCAGTTCTTC.

The V call is TRBV29-1, the J call TRBJ1-2; D not certain. Germline V gives CDR1 SQVTM, CDR2 ANQGSEA. V was shortened by 3 bases and J by 7 bases, with 18 bases between the two germline ends. This CDR3 is built from 14 residues. CDR3 sequence (DNA): TGCAGCGTTGAGGAGGGAGGGCGAGCGCGTGGCTACACCTTC. It specifies CSVEEGGRARGYTF.

This clone was seen a few times. V is TRBV24-1 and J is TRBJ2-7; D is perhaps TRBD2 (5 bases). CDR1 and CDR2 from the germline V gene are KGHDR and SFDVKD. V lost 3 bases and J lost 6, with 11 bases in between. The CDR3 sequence is 13 residues long. CDR3 region: CATSDLGGGEQYF. The CDR3 DNA reads as TGTGCCACCAGTGATCTGGGCGGAGGCGAGCAGTACTTC.

This chain links TRBV2 with TRBJ2-1; 7 bases agree with TRBD2. This CDR3 has 15 residues. J gave up 0 bases and V 7 bases, and 6 bases lay outside the gene matches. Germline CDR1 SNHLY, CDR2 FYNNEI. The CDR3 is CASTGGTVSYNEQFF. CDR3 nucleotides: TGTGCCAGCACCGGGGGGACGGTCTCCTACAATGAGCAGTTCTTC.

V is TRBV6-6 and J is TRBJ2-1; D remains unclear. Germline CDR1 and CDR2: MNHNY and SVGAGI (reference sequence). The CDR3 contains 15 residues. V lost 8 bases and J 0 bases, leaving 14 bases between the germline ends. Here the CDR3 reads CASSSHQSSYNEQFF. The CDR3, as DNA: TGTGCCAGCTCAAGCCACCAAAGCTCCTACAATGAGCAGTTCTTC.

This sequence joins TRBV6-1 and TRBJ2-1; D ambiguous. Germline CDR1 is MNHNS and CDR2 is SASEGT. The CDR3 is made up of 12 amino acids. V was pared by 0 bases and J by 10 bases, with 7 bases between. CDR3 sequence reads: CASSEAVAEQFF. The CDR3 region has the DNA TGTGCCAGCAGTGAAGCGGTAGCAGAGCAGTTCTTC.

The rearrangement links TRBV6-6 to TRBJ2-7; maybe TRBD2 (5 bases). The V gene's germline CDR1 is MNHNY and CDR2 SVGAGI (reference sequence). The CDR3 loop spans 13 amino acids. Between the trimmed V and J ends, which lost 6 bases and 7 bases, there was a span of 16 bases. The CDR3 loop is CASSRDSMGEQYF. The CDR3, as DNA: TGTGCCAGCAGCCGGGATTCAATGGGAGAGCAGTACTTC.

V is TRBV5-8 and J is TRBJ1-3; TRBD1 agrees at 7 bases. The ends lost 4 bases at V and 4 bases at J; junction bases unmatched: 8. The CDR3 consists of 15 residues. Germline V CDR1 and CDR2: SGHTS, YDEGEE. This CDR3 is CASSPRGLSGNTIYF. The CDR3 DNA reads as TGTGCCAGCAGCCCCAGGGGGTTGTCGGGAAACACCATATATTTT.

V and J are TRBV19 and TRBJ1-6; D remains unclear. Germline V lookup: CDR1 LNHDA, CDR2 SQIVND (reference sequence). This CDR3 contains 15 residues. Trimming took 7 bases from V and 6 from J, leaving 16 bases between them. The CDR3 nucleotides read TGTGCCAGTACCCGCCTAGGGAGGTCTAATTCACCCCTCCACTTT. It encodes CASTRLGRSNSPLHF.

The chain joins TRBV7-8 to TRBJ1-5; no reliable D call. This CDR3 has 14 residues. The ends were cut back, 1 base at V and 4 bases at J, with 8 bases in the middle. Germline assignment: CDR1 SGHVS and CDR2 FQNEAQ. This chain's CDR3 is CASSLDSPNQPQHF. As DNA, the CDR3 is TGTGCCAGCAGCTTAGACAGCCCTAATCAGCCCCAGCATTTT.

The J gene is TRBJ1-2, the V gene TRBV5-1; D gene uncertain. The CDR3 is 14 residues long. CDR1 and CDR2 (germline): SGHRS, YFSETQ. V was trimmed by 0 bases and J by 5 bases, leaving 11 bases between them. The CDR3 spells CASSLGITAYGYTF. The CDR3 nucleotides are TGCGCCAGCAGCTTGGGAATAACAGCATATGGCTACACCTTC. The variable domain in full, with the rest retrieved from reference TRBV5-1 and TRBJ1-2, is KAGVTQTPRYLIKTRGQQVTLSCSPISGHRSVSWYQQTPGQGLQFLFEYFSETQRNKGNFPGRFSGRQFSNSRSEMNVSTLELGDSALYLCASSLGITAYGYTFGSGTRLTVV.

This chain joins TRBV9 and TRBJ2-7; possibly TRBD1 for D (5 bases). Trimming took 5 bases from V and 0 from J, leaving 9 bases between them. The CDR3 covers 13 residues. Germline loops: CDR1 SGDLS, CDR2 YYNGEE. The DNA for the CDR3 is TGTGCCAGCAGTCAGGGCCCCTCCTACGAGCAGTACTTC. Its translation is CASSQGPSYEQYF. The variable domain in full, completed from reference TRBV9 and TRBJ2-7, reads DSGVTQTPKHLITATGQRVTLRCSPRSGDLSVYWYQQSLDQGLQFLIQYYNGEERAKGNILERFSAQQFPDLHSELNLSSLELGDSALYFCASSQGPSYEQYFGPGTRLTVT.

This clone has a handful of counts. This chain connects TRBV18 to TRBJ1-4; 9 bases are shared with TRBD1. The CDR3 sequence is 15 residues long. Trimming at V came to 5 bases and at J to 5 bases, leaving 6 bases not matched to a gene. Germline V CDR1 and CDR2: KGHSH, LQKENI. This chain's CDR3 is CASSSGTGWNEKLFF. Here the CDR3 DNA reads TGTGCCAGCTCAAGCGGGACAGGGTGGAATGAAAAACTGTTTTTT. Looking up the rest from reference TRBV18 and TRBJ1-4 gives the full variable domain: NAGVMQNPRHLVRRRGQEARLRCSPMKGHSHVYWYRQLPEEGLKFMVYLQKENIIDESGMPKERFSAEFPKEGPSILRIQQVVRGDSAAYFCASSSGTGWNEKLFFGSGTQLSVL.

The rearrangement uses TRBV28 and TRBJ1-5, with 9 bases fitting TRBD1. CDR3 size: 13 residues. Trimming removed 8 bases from V and 6 bases from J; junction bases left unmatched: 5. The germline V gene encodes CDR1 MDHEN and CDR2 SYDVKM. As DNA, the CDR3 is TGTGCCAGCTTCCGGGACAGGGTTCAGCCCCAGCATTTT. Its translation: CASFRDRVQPQHF.

This clone came up many times. J is TRBJ2-1 and V is TRBV5-4, with D possibly TRBD2 on 6 matching bases. Germline V gives CDR1 SGHNT, CDR2 YYREEE (reference sequence). The CDR3 has 12 amino acids. V was cut by 0 bases and J by 10 bases, with 8 bases left in between. As DNA, the CDR3 is TGTGCCAGCAGCTTGGCTAGCGTGGAGCAGTTCTTC. Residues: CASSLASVEQFF.

This clone has just a few counts. The rearrangement joins TRBV27 to TRBJ2-1; a possible D gene is TRBD1 (6 bases). With 7 bases removed from V and 8 bases from J, the gap between germline ends came to 12 bases. This CDR3 spans 12 amino acids. Germline V lookup: CDR1 MNHEY, CDR2 SMNVEV (reference sequence). The CDR3 loop reads CASKTGGDEQFF. For the CDR3, the DNA is TGTGCCAGCAAGACTGGGGGCGATGAGCAGTTCTTC.